The 29 T cell receptor beta chains below all came from one sample that was sequenced in a study of T cells in Graves' hyperthyroidism and ophthalmopathy (dated by TCRdb to the late 2010s). Library method: multiplex PCR. The run used an Illumina HiSeq 2000. Amplification of TCR beta CDR3 regions was carried out from RNA transcripts. For the first round of RT-PCR on the TCR CDR3, the HTBI primer set was used together with the Qiagen OneStep RT-PCR kit. TCRdb reworked the public reads: Q25 trimming with fastp, MiXCR clone assembly, productive beta chains retained. Every distinct CDR3 protein forms one entry, paired with its most common genes and DNA. Present in this sample are roughly 700,000 distinct CDR3 sequences, 35% of which were seen just once. Clones ranked in the top ten supply less than 35% of the sample. Sequencing was performed on blood. Receptors originate from a woman between 40 and 50 years old with Graves' hyperthyroidism.

This clonotype was seen at least ten times. The chain carries TRBV10-1 and TRBJ1-1, with D uncertain. This CDR3 region has 15 residues. From germline, CDR1 is WNHNN and CDR2 SYGVQD (reference sequence). V was pared by 0 bases and J by 7 bases, with 15 bases between. CDR3 in DNA: TGCGCCAGCAGTGAGTCGAAAAGTCGGAGCGGTGAAGCTTTCTTT. Translation: CASSESKSRSGEAFF.

The V gene is TRBV6-5, the J gene TRBJ2-3; 9 bases align to TRBD2. CDR3 length: 15 residues. CDR1 is MNHEY and CDR2 is SVGAGI in the germline V gene. The V gene end was trimmed by 6 bases and the J gene end by 3 bases; junction bases not matched to a gene: 7. The CDR3 sequence: CASSPPAGGTDTQYF. As DNA, the CDR3 is TGTGCCAGCAGCCCGCCGGCGGGAGGGACAGATACGCAGTATTTT.

There are many counts of this clonotype. The chain joins TRBV19 to TRBJ1-5, with D maybe TRBD1 (6 bases). The V gene lost 7 bases and the J gene lost 6 bases, with 13 bases spanning the gap. Germline lookup yields CDR1 LNHDA and CDR2 SQIVND (reference sequence). The CDR3 runs 13 residues. CDR3 sequence reads: CASNQGRGQPQHF. CDR3 DNA: TGTGCCAGTAACCAGGGGCGCGGTCAGCCCCAGCATTTT.

This clonotype was detected only a few times. The gene calls are TRBV9 and TRBJ1-6, with D perhaps matching TRBD1 (5 bases). Per the germline V gene, CDR1 is SGDLS and CDR2 is YYNGEE. This CDR3 region has 18 residues. V was trimmed by 5 bases and J by 5 bases, leaving 23 bases between them. The CDR3 DNA reads as TGTGCCAGCAGGCATGGCCTATGGACGGGACCCCATAATTCACCCCTCCACTTT. Translating it yields CASRHGLWTGPHNSPLHF.

Note on this clonotype: Being one base from a much bigger clone, this may be a read error. This likely comes from a read error, as the CDR3 has no conserved phenylalanine or tryptophan at its end. J is TRBJ1-5 and V is TRBV7-9, with 10 positions matching TRBD1. The CDR3 consists of 16 residues. The V gene's germline CDR1 is SEHNR and CDR2 FQNEAQ (reference sequence). Trimming took 1 base from V and 4 from J; bases not matched to a gene: 4. CDR3 bases: TGTGCCAGCAGCTTAGGGACAGGGGGAGTTAATCAGCCCCAGCATCTT. Translated, it gives CASSLGTGGVNQPQHL.

The V and J genes are TRBV6-5 and TRBJ1-6; possibly TRBD1 for D (6 bases). Trimming took 4 bases from V and 5 from J, leaving 9 bases between them. This CDR3 comprises 14 residues. Germline values: CDR1 MNHEY, CDR2 SVGAGI. The CDR3 DNA is TGTGCCAGCAGTTCCCCAGGGGATAATTCACCCCTCCACTTT. It translates to CASSSPGDNSPLHF.

There are a few counts of this clonotype. V is TRBV20-1 and J is TRBJ1-1; no clear D. Germline CDR1 reads DFQATT; CDR2 reads SNEGSKA (reference sequence). The V end lost 2 bases, the J end lost 2 bases, and 12 bases lay between the germline ends. The CDR3 runs 14 residues. As DNA, the CDR3 is TGCAGTGCTAGATCGGGGTCTATTAACACTGAAGCTTTCTTT. This codes for CSARSGSINTEAFF.

At least ten counts were recorded for this clonotype. The V gene is TRBV9, the J gene TRBJ1-3, with no clear D. The V gene lost 2 bases and the J gene lost 0 bases, with 6 bases spanning the gap. This CDR3 has 14 residues. Germline V gene sequence: CDR1 SGDLS, CDR2 YYNGEE. The DNA for the CDR3 is TGTGCCAGCAGCGTGGACGCCTCTGGAAACACCATATATTTT. Its protein is CASSVDASGNTIYF.

In nucleotides, the CDR3 is TGTGCCAGCAGCCAAGGTTTGGCATCAACTAATGAAAAACTGTTTTTT. Translated: CASSQGLASTNEKLFF. The chain combines TRBV14 with TRBJ1-4; D gene ambiguous. Trimming pared 1 base from V and 0 bases from J, leaving 9 bases between. Germline V gives CDR1 SGHDN, CDR2 FVKESK. The length of the CDR3 is 16 residues.

The rearrangement uses TRBV7-3 and TRBJ1-5; 7 bases are a match to TRBD1. Germline V gene sequence: CDR1 SGHTA, CDR2 FQGTGA. This CDR3 contains 15 residues. Losses at the gene ends were 7 bases for V and 0 bases for J; bases not matched to a gene: 6. CDR3 nucleotides: TGTGCCAGCACCTATAACAGGGGTAGCAATCAGCCCCAGCATTTT. Translation gives CASTYNRGSNQPQHF.

The genes are TRBV9 and TRBJ2-2; D is unclear. Trimming took off 4 bases at V and 2 bases at J, with 18 bases between the two ends. CDR3 length: 17 residues. Germline assignment: CDR1 SGDLS and CDR2 YYNGEE. The CDR3 is CASSSRRRPKNTGELFF. In nucleotides, the CDR3 is TGTGCCAGCAGCTCACGACGCCGCCCAAAAAACACCGGGGAGCTGTTTTTT.

This clonotype has only a few counts. The CDR3 does not end in the conserved phenylalanine or tryptophan, so this is likely a read error. The limits of the CDR3 on the DNA are not certain, so only TCRdb's listed CDR3 is given. The chain is built from TRBV10-3 and TRBJ2-6. Germline V gene data show CDR1 as ENHRY and CDR2 as SYGVKD. From its first to its last residue, the CDR3 has 9 amino acids. CDR3 protein: CAIRRTLSS.

The chain recombines TRBV2 with TRBJ2-2, with 7 bases lining up with TRBD1. Germline V gives CDR1 SNHLY, CDR2 FYNNEI. CDR3 length: 15 residues. Trimming removed 4 bases from V and 3 bases from J; junction bases left unmatched: 5. The CDR3 nucleotides read TGTGCCAGCAGTGGGGACAGAGTACACACCGGGGAGCTGTTTTTT. It yields the protein CASSGDRVHTGELFF.

This clonotype was seen repeatedly, ten times or more. The chain links TRBV19 to TRBJ2-7, with D possibly TRBD1 on 6 matching bases. Looked up from germline, CDR1 is LNHDA and CDR2 is SQIVND (reference sequence). The CDR3 is 15 amino acids. V lost 4 bases and J 2 bases, leaving 15 bases between the germline ends. The CDR3 DNA follows: TGTGCCAGTAGTAGACCCGGGACAACAACCTACGAGCAGTACTTC. Amino acids: CASSRPGTTTYEQYF. Complete variable domain (other parts from reference TRBV19 and TRBJ2-7): DGGITQSPKYLFRKEGQNVTLSCEQNLNHDAMYWYRQDPGQGLRLIYYSQIVNDFQKGDIAEGYSVSREKKESFPLTVTSAQKNPTAFYLCASSRPGTTTYEQYFGPGTRLTVT.

This clonotype was detected ten times or more. The rearrangement links TRBV10-3 to TRBJ2-5; 10 positions agree with TRBD2. The CDR3 contains 14 residues. Germline CDR1 reads ENHRY; CDR2 reads SYGVKD. The V and J ends lost 5 bases and 5 bases, in that order; junction bases with no gene match: 5. The chain's CDR3 is CAISSSGRGETQYF. DNA of the CDR3: TGTGCCATCAGTTCTAGCGGGAGAGGCGAGACCCAGTACTTC.

The table lists this clonotype with many counts. The chain couples TRBV10-3 to TRBJ2-2; 8 bases match TRBD1. The CDR3 has 13 amino acids. Germline lookup yields CDR1 ENHRY and CDR2 SYGVKD. With 4 bases clipped from V and 7 bases from J, the junction kept 2 bases outside the gene matches. CDR3 DNA sequence: TGTGCCATCAGTGCGGACAGGGACGGGGAGCTGTTTTTT. Translated: CAISADRDGELFF.

For the CDR3, the DNA is TGTGCCAGCAGTGAACGGCCGTTCGAGCAGTACTTC. Translating gives CASSERPFEQYF. The chain carries TRBV2 and TRBJ2-7; D is uncertain. Between the trimmed V and J ends, which lost 2 bases and 6 bases, there was a span of 8 bases. The CDR3 is 12 amino acids. Germline loops: CDR1 SNHLY, CDR2 FYNNEI.

The chain uses TRBV20-1 and TRBJ2-7; 10 positions match TRBD2. The V and J ends lost 5 bases and 4 bases, in that order; junction bases with no gene match: 14. Per germline, CDR1 DFQATT and CDR2 SNEGSKA (reference sequence). The CDR3 has 16 amino acids. CDR3 nucleotide sequence: TGCAGTGCTGAGGGGGGCCGAGCGGGAGGGCTATACGAGCAGTACTTC. Translated: CSAEGGRAGGLYEQYF.

The V gene is TRBV25-1, the J gene TRBJ2-2; D could derive from TRBD1 or TRBD2 (6 bases each). CDR1 is MGHDK, CDR2 SYGVNS, per germline. The CDR3 is 15 amino acids. Trimming shortened V by 6 bases and J by 2 bases, and 13 bases separated the two germline ends. This chain's CDR3 is CASRQEGVNTGELFF. The DNA of the CDR3 is TGTGCCAGCAGGCAGGAGGGGGTAAACACCGGGGAGCTGTTTTTT.

This clonotype was seen many times. This chain connects TRBV24-1 to TRBJ1-5; a weak D match, TRBD1 (5 bases). This CDR3 has 17 residues. Trimming cost V 2 bases and J 7 bases, with 20 bases left between them. Germline CDR1 is KGHDR and CDR2 is SFDVKD. The DNA of the CDR3 is TGTGCCACCAGTGATTCGAGTGGGGCCGCTATCTCGCAGCCCCAGCATTTT. It is translated as CATSDSSGAAISQPQHF.

This clonotype has only one observation. A junction end diverges from the germline sequence, so it may reflect a read error. This rearrangement joins TRBV6-4 to TRBJ1-2; D is uncertain. Germline assignment: CDR1 MRHNA and CDR2 SNTAGT. This CDR3 contains 8 residues. In nucleotides, the CDR3 is TGTGCCAGCAGTGACCGGCCGTTC. Protein sequence: CASSDRPF.

The chain couples TRBV6-5 to TRBJ2-3, with 11 nucleotides matching TRBD2. J gave up 2 bases and V 4 bases, and 2 bases lay outside the gene matches. This CDR3 contains 15 residues. Looked up from germline, CDR1 is MNHEY and CDR2 is SVGAGI. Written as DNA, the CDR3 is TGTGCCAGCAGTTTAGCGGGGGGGCTCACAGATACGCAGTATTTT. Protein: CASSLAGGLTDTQYF.

This clonotype was seen many times. This chain connects TRBV11-3 to TRBJ1-2, with 10 bases aligning to TRBD1. CDR1 SGHNT and CDR2 YENEEA come from the germline V gene. Unmatched junction bases numbered 4, after V lost 0 bases and J lost 6 bases. The CDR3 length is 15 residues. DNA for the CDR3: TGTGCCAGCAGCTTAGATCGAGGGACAGGGGATGGCTACACCTTC. It specifies CASSLDRGTGDGYTF.

This clonotype showed up just a few times. The chain combines TRBV7-9 with TRBJ2-7, with 11 bases fitting TRBD1. Germline trimming cut 5 bases from V and 6 bases from J; bases unmatched to any gene: 9. CDR3 size: 15 residues. In germline, CDR1 is SEHNR, CDR2 FQNEAQ (reference sequence). The CDR3 sequence is CASSPPSGTGGEQYF. CDR3 sequence (DNA): TGTGCCAGCAGCCCCCCCTCCGGGACAGGGGGCGAGCAGTACTTC.

This chain connects TRBV3-1 to TRBJ1-1; D is unclear. The germline V and J ends were trimmed by 7 bases and 6 bases, with 12 bases remaining between them. Germline lookup yields CDR1 LGHDT and CDR2 YNNKEL (reference sequence). The CDR3 spans 12 residues. In DNA, the CDR3 is TGTGCCAGCATCGGTGATTGGTCTGAAGCTTTCTTT. Translating gives CASIGDWSEAFF.

The V gene is TRBV9, the J gene TRBJ1-1; D is unresolved. This CDR3 has 14 residues. Trimming took off 3 bases at V and 1 base at J, with 10 bases between the two ends. Germline-derived CDR1 and CDR2 are SGDLS and YYNGEE. The CDR3 here is CASSGGSGNTEAFF. The DNA of the CDR3 is TGTGCCAGCAGCGGGGGATCGGGGAACACTGAAGCTTTCTTT.

The genes are TRBV6-1 and TRBJ1-2, with D hard to call. In germline, CDR1 is MNHNS, CDR2 SASEGT. This CDR3 is 12 amino acids long. Trimming removed 5 bases at V and 5 bases at J, with 9 bases between. The CDR3: CASSPHTYGYTF. CDR3 coding DNA: TGTGCCAGCAGTCCCCACACTTATGGCTACACCTTC.

The rearrangement uses TRBV7-9 and TRBJ2-7, with 7 bases that match TRBD1. Germline lookup yields CDR1 SEHNR and CDR2 FQNEAQ (reference sequence). This CDR3 region has 12 residues. The V and J ends lost 5 bases and 7 bases, in that order; junction bases with no gene match: 5. The CDR3 sequence is CASSGTVNEQYF. As DNA, the CDR3 is TGTGCCAGCAGCGGGACAGTCAATGAGCAGTACTTC.

This clonotype was recorded once. The chain employs TRBV7-9 and TRBJ2-2; 9 nucleotides line up with TRBD1. The CDR3 sequence is 16 residues long. V was clipped by 5 bases and J by 4 bases; unmatched bases: 8. CDR1 SEHNR and CDR2 FQNEAQ come from the germline V gene (reference sequence). CDR3 protein: CASSQGTGLGTGELFF. For the CDR3, the DNA is TGTGCCAGCAGCCAGGGGACAGGGCTGGGCACCGGGGAGCTGTTTTTT. Full variable domain (outside the CDR3, taken from reference TRBV7-9 and TRBJ2-2): DTGVSQNPRHKITKRGQNVTFRCDPISEHNRLYWYRQTLGQGPEFLTYFQNEAQLEKSRLLSDRFSAERPKGSFSTLEIQRTEQGDSAMYLCASSQGTGLGTGELFFGEGSRLTVL.